Listed below are T cell receptor beta chains from one sample, sequenced in a study of vaccination effects on CD4 cells after COVID-19. No antigen has been identified for these receptors. The method was immunoSEQ multiplex PCR; TCRdb's version includes in-frame clones alone and lacks a portion of them. Of 50,000 to 80,000 clones in the sample, roughly four fifths were seen once. Sample: CD4+ T cells from PBMCs cultured without peptide, taken after COVID-19 vaccination. These receptors all come from a human donor who received a COVID-19 vaccine. The CDR3 runs from the conserved cysteine through the conserved F or W.

CDR3aa: CAISEFGLAGGPKTQYF
j_gene: TRBJ2-5
len: 17
v_gene: TRBV10-3

CDR3aa: CASSQRGGYFSETQYF
j_gene: TRBJ2-5
len: 16
v_gene: TRBV3-1/TRBV3-2

CDR3aa: CASSLSLTGELFF
j_gene: TRBJ2-2
len: 13
v_gene: TRBV12-3/TRBV12-4

CDR3aa: CASSLSSGNTEAFF
j_gene: TRBJ1-1
len: 14
v_gene: TRBV7-9

CDR3aa: CASSQGRGGERNTIYF
j_gene: TRBJ1-3
len: 16
v_gene: TRBV4-1

CDR3aa: CASSLSSSYNEQFF
j_gene: TRBJ2-1
len: 14
v_gene: TRBV7-2

CDR3aa: CASSPWRDSNYGYTF
j_gene: TRBJ1-2
len: 15
v_gene: TRBV6-2/TRBV6-3

CDR3aa: CASSNYPMTGGTEAFF
j_gene: TRBJ1-1
len: 16
v_gene: TRBV19

CDR3aa: CASSKQRGDTDTQYF
j_gene: TRBJ2-3
len: 15
v_gene: TRBV4-3

CDR3aa: CASSLTRTGGFNTGELFF
j_gene: TRBJ2-2
len: 18
v_gene: TRBV5-8

CDR3aa: CAWGALETQYF
j_gene: TRBJ2-5
len: 11
v_gene: TRBV30

CDR3aa: CASSVVDRGTAGELFF
j_gene: TRBJ2-2
len: 16
v_gene: TRBV9

CDR3aa: CATSDPRSANEKLFF
j_gene: TRBJ1-4
len: 15
v_gene: TRBV24-1

CDR3aa: CASSLGLGVTEAFF
j_gene: TRBJ1-1
len: 14
v_gene: TRBV5-6

CDR3aa: CASRSSGGANYGYTF
j_gene: TRBJ1-2
len: 15
v_gene: TRBV27

CDR3aa: CASSLEGGLVDTQYF
j_gene: TRBJ2-3
len: 15
v_gene: TRBV7-6

CDR3aa: CASSLFGTGVTGELFF
j_gene: TRBJ2-2
len: 16
v_gene: TRBV7-2

CDR3aa: CASGLSREETQYF
j_gene: TRBJ2-5
len: 13
v_gene: TRBV12-5

CDR3aa: CASSLRTSGGAGAKNIQYF
j_gene: TRBJ2-4
len: 19
v_gene: TRBV5-1

CDR3aa: CASSVREGAATNEKLFF
j_gene: TRBJ1-4
len: 17
v_gene: TRBV4-1

CDR3aa: CATSRDPQRVNEQFF
j_gene: TRBJ2-1
len: 15
v_gene: TRBV15

CDR3aa: CASSEFGGGVQDTQYF
j_gene: TRBJ2-3
len: 16
v_gene: TRBV6-1

CDR3aa: CASSVIAGEYNEQFF
j_gene: TRBJ2-1
len: 15
v_gene: TRBV5-1